Below, 16 T cell receptor beta chains from the same sample are listed, as sequenced in a study of blood T cell repertoires in COVID-19. Measured with immunoSEQ multiplex PCR; TCRdb has only the in-frame clones, and not every one. The profile shows under 95,000 clones, around nine tenths of them singletons. The sample taken for sequencing was peripheral blood. Receptors originate from a man aged 35-49 years with acute or convalescent COVID-19.

The table lists this clone with a few counts. This chain joins TRBV9 and TRBJ1-5; no clear D. Per germline, CDR1 SGDLS and CDR2 YYNGEE. The CDR3 is 14 amino acids. V shed 0 bases and J shed 6 bases, with 10 bases lying between them. The CDR3 DNA sequence: TGTGCCAGCAGCGTAGATCAGGTGGGTCAGCCCCAGCATTTT. The encoded protein is CASSVDQVGQPQHF.

The chain employs TRBV6-2 or TRBV6-3 and TRBJ1-2; D is unclear. The germline CDR1 and CDR2 sequences are MNHEY and SVGEGT. The CDR3 length is 14 residues. The V end was cut by 5 bases, the J end by 3 bases, with 13 bases between. The CDR3 sequence: CASSPGGGDYGYTF. In DNA form, the CDR3 reads TGTGCCAGCAGTCCGGGAGGAGGTGACTATGGCTACACCTTC.

CDR3: CASSESSGTLAGGELFF. The CDR3 DNA sequence: TGTGCCAGCAGTGAATCCTCCGGGACTCTGGCGGGCGGGGAGCTGTTTTTT. This rearrangement joins TRBV6-1 to TRBJ2-2; TRBD2 is a possible D gene (6 bases). Germline V gene lookup returns CDR1 MNHNS and CDR2 SASEGT. V was cut by 2 bases and J by 7 bases, with 20 bases left in between. The CDR3 is made up of 17 amino acids.

The chain couples TRBV6-1 to TRBJ1-5; 10 bases align to TRBD1. The length of the CDR3 is 15 residues. J gave up 7 bases and V 1 base, and 4 bases lay outside the gene matches. The germline CDR1 and CDR2 sequences are MNHNS and SASEGT. The CDR3 reads CASSEEWDRGQPQHF. Here the CDR3 DNA reads TGTGCCAGCAGTGAAGAATGGGACAGGGGACAGCCCCAGCATTTT.

The chain carries TRBV18 and TRBJ1-3; no reliable D call. There are 15 residues in the CDR3. Germline CDR1 and CDR2: KGHSH and LQKENI. V gave up 4 bases and J gave up 4 bases, with 14 bases separating them. The CDR3 sequence is CASSQTQASGNTIYF. The CDR3 coding sequence is TGTGCCAGCTCACAGACACAAGCTAGCGGAAACACCATATATTTT.

The chain is built from TRBV9 and TRBJ1-4; no reliable D call. The germline V gene has CDR1 SGDLS and CDR2 YYNGEE. V was shortened by 4 bases and J by 8 bases, with 15 bases between the two germline ends. There are 14 residues in the CDR3. CDR3 region: CASSKDNEGEKLFF. In DNA, the CDR3 is TGTGCCAGCAGCAAAGACAACGAGGGCGAAAAACTGTTTTTT.

The chain joins TRBV11-3 to TRBJ1-2; D gene uncertain. This CDR3 region has 12 residues. CDR1 SGHNT and CDR2 YENEEA come from the germline V gene. Trimming took off 1 base at V and 8 bases at J, with 8 bases between the two ends. The chain's CDR3 is CASSLGGSGYTF. CDR3 nucleotides: TGTGCCAGCAGCTTAGGAGGGTCCGGCTACACCTTC.

The chain recombines TRBV10-3 with TRBJ1-1, with D perhaps matching TRBD1 (5 bases). The length of the CDR3 is 14 residues. Trimming cost V 0 bases and J 4 bases, with 9 bases left between them. The germline V gene encodes CDR1 ENHRY and CDR2 SYGVKD. The CDR3 DNA is TGTGCCATCAGTGAGTCGACGGGGGGCACTGAAGCTTTCTTT. Translation gives CAISESTGGTEAFF.

V usage is TRBV7-8 and J usage is TRBJ1-1, with TRBD1 identical over 10 bases. CDR3 length: 17 amino acids. Germline V gene lookup returns CDR1 SGHVS and CDR2 FQNEAQ. V lost 2 bases and J lost 0; bases outside the gene matches: 6. The CDR3 nucleotides read TGTGCCAGCAGCTTAATATGGACAGGGGGTATGAACACTGAAGCTTTCTTT. As protein: CASSLIWTGGMNTEAFF. Combining the CDR3 with reference TRBV7-8 and TRBJ1-1 gives the whole variable domain GAGVSQSPRYKVAKRGQDVALRCDPISGHVSLFWYQQALGQGPEFLTYFQNEAQLDKSGLPSDRFFAERPEGSVSTLKIQRTQQEDSAVYLCASSLIWTGGMNTEAFFGQGTRLTVV.

The chain joins TRBV19 to TRBJ1-6; no firm D call. This CDR3 region has 16 residues. Germline CDR1 LNHDA, CDR2 SQIVND (reference sequence). The V end was cut by 0 bases, the J end by 7 bases, with 13 bases between. CDR3 coding DNA: TGTGCCAGTAGTATAGATCTCGGGGTAGGCAATTCACCCCTCCACTTT. This gives the protein CASSIDLGVGNSPLHF.

The rearrangement links TRBV5-6 to TRBJ2-1; the D is unclear. The CDR3 spans 12 residues. V lost 0 bases and J 5 bases, leaving 3 bases between the germline ends. Germline CDR1 and CDR2: SGHDT and YYEEEE. DNA of the CDR3: TGTGCCAGCAGCTTGGCCGACAATGAGCAGTTCTTC. As protein: CASSLADNEQFF.

This clone was detected a few times. J is TRBJ1-1 and V is TRBV7-8; 8 bases are a match to TRBD1. This CDR3 comprises 14 residues. CDR1 is SGHVS and CDR2 is FQNEAQ in the germline V gene. J gave up 2 bases and V 5 bases, and 4 bases lay outside the gene matches. The CDR3 sequence is CASSRTGTNTEAFF. CDR3 DNA sequence: TGTGCCAGCAGCCGGACAGGGACTAACACTGAAGCTTTCTTT.

The chain links TRBV27 to TRBJ1-1; 7 bases align to TRBD1. Germline V CDR1 and CDR2: MNHEY, SMNVEV (reference sequence). This CDR3 has 16 residues. Trimming took 5 bases from V and 4 from J; bases not matched to a gene: 13. The CDR3 DNA sequence: TGTGCCAGCAGTCCCAAGTGGAGGGGGCGCGTCACTGAAGCTTTCTTT. Its protein product is CASSPKWRGRVTEAFF.

V usage is TRBV10-1 and J usage is TRBJ2-3; no clear D gene. Germline V gives CDR1 WNHNN, CDR2 SYGVQD (reference sequence). The V and J ends lost 6 bases and 0 bases respectively, with 10 bases between them. The CDR3 covers 14 residues. CDR3 coding DNA: TGCGCCAGCAGCCCCACGACTAGCACAGATACGCAGTATTTT. This gives the protein CASSPTTSTDTQYF.

The genes are TRBV30 and TRBJ2-3; D uncertain. The CDR3 covers 13 residues. V was trimmed by 4 bases and J by 7 bases, leaving 15 bases between them. Germline V gives CDR1 GTSNPN, CDR2 SVGIG (reference sequence). CDR3 nucleotide sequence: TGTGCCTGGACACCCAGTAGCAGTAATACGCAGTATTTT. It is translated as CAWTPSSSNTQYF.

The genes are TRBV4-1 and TRBJ2-3, with 7 bases lining up with TRBD2. Looked up from germline, CDR1 is MGHRA and CDR2 is YSYEKL. The ends lost 0 bases at V and 0 bases at J; junction bases unmatched: 12. The CDR3 contains 19 residues. The CDR3 sequence: CASSQDSRGTITSTDTQYF. Written as DNA, the CDR3 is TGCGCCAGCAGCCAAGATTCTCGGGGGACTATAACTAGCACAGATACGCAGTATTTT.